Below are 14 T cell receptor beta chains sequenced from a single sample in a study of technical replicates of blood from a few donors. The table came from immunoSEQ multiplex PCR; TCRdb's copy has only in-frame clones and leaves some out. The sample holds almost 70,000 clones; over 70% are singletons and the top ten take around 4.6%. The sample consisted of PBMCs. These receptors came from a human donor in good health. Some clones in this sample may be carry-over from other donors' samples.

The rearrangement links TRBV5-1 to TRBJ2-3, with TRBD2 as a possible D gene (7 bases). This CDR3 has 16 amino acids. Germline CDR1 reads SGHRS; CDR2 reads YFSETQ. Trimming removed 3 bases from V and 2 bases from J, with 16 bases in between. The CDR3 loop is CASSWWGGRFTDTQYF. The DNA of the CDR3 is TGCGCCAGCAGCTGGTGGGGGGGGCGTTTCACAGATACGCAGTATTTT. Drawing the rest from reference TRBV5-1 and TRBJ2-3, the complete variable domain is KAGVTQTPRYLIKTRGQQVTLSCSPISGHRSVSWYQQTPGQGLQFLFEYFSETQRNKGNFPGRFSGRQFSNSRSEMNVSTLELGDSALYLCASSWWGGRFTDTQYFGPGTRLTVL.

This clone was detected once. This sequence joins TRBV6-6 and TRBJ1-4; 9 bases match TRBD1. Germline V gene lookup returns CDR1 MNHNY and CDR2 SVGAGI (reference sequence). The CDR3 extends over 15 amino acids. The V gene end was trimmed by 4 bases and the J gene end by 5 bases; junction bases not matched to a gene: 5. CDR3 protein: CASSWTGTGNEKLFF. The CDR3, as DNA: TGTGCCAGCAGTTGGACCGGGACAGGGAATGAAAAACTGTTTTTT.

The J gene is TRBJ1-2, the V gene TRBV27; D may be TRBD1 (6 bases). Trimming pared 5 bases from V and 0 bases from J, leaving 16 bases between. This CDR3 contains 16 residues. Germline CDR1 MNHEY, CDR2 SMNVEV (reference sequence). The CDR3 DNA reads as TGTGCCAGCAGTCTTAAAGGACAGCCACCTAACTATGGCTACACCTTC. Protein sequence: CASSLKGQPPNYGYTF.

The rearrangement links TRBV7-2 to TRBJ2-3; TRBD2 might be the D (6 bases). The CDR3 is 18 amino acids. Germline assignment: CDR1 SGHTA and CDR2 FQGNSA. Trimming took off 5 bases at V and 5 bases at J, with 26 bases between the two ends. For the CDR3, the DNA is TGTGCCAGCAGCCCTCCAGACGGGACTTCTCCGCGGTTAGATACGCAGTATTTT. It translates to CASSPPDGTSPRLDTQYF.

CDR3 sequence reads: CASSTETVSLEQYF. The CDR3 DNA reads TGTGCCAGCTCCACGGAGACAGTCTCTCTCGAGCAGTACTTC. This chain links TRBV2 with TRBJ2-7; possibly TRBD1 for D (5 bases). Germline values: CDR1 SNHLY, CDR2 FYNNEI. The CDR3 loop spans 14 amino acids. V was trimmed by 8 bases and J by 6 bases, leaving 20 bases between them. Filled out from reference TRBV2 and TRBJ2-7, the complete variable domain reads EPEVTQTPSHQVTQMGQEVILRCVPISNHLYFYWYRQILGQKVEFLVSFYNNEISEKSEIFDDQFSVERPDGSNFTLKIRSTKLEDSAMYFCASSTETVSLEQYFGPGTRLTVT.

V gene TRBV5-6 combines with J gene TRBJ1-1; tentatively, D is TRBD1 (6 bases). The CDR3 is made up of 16 amino acids. Looked up from germline, CDR1 is SGHDT and CDR2 is YYEEEE. The V and J ends lost 0 bases and 2 bases respectively, with 14 bases between them. Written as DNA, the CDR3 is TGTGCCAGCAGCTTGGTGGGCCGACAGGACAACACTGAAGCTTTCTTT. Its translation: CASSLVGRQDNTEAFF.

The chain employs TRBV30 and TRBJ2-3, with D possibly being TRBD2 (5 bases). Trimming pared 1 base from V and 1 base from J, leaving 9 bases between. Germline-derived CDR1 and CDR2 are GTSNPN and SVGIG (reference sequence). The CDR3 contains 14 residues. The DNA for the CDR3 is TGTGCCTGGAGTGGGACGAGGGGCACAGATACGCAGTATTTT. It yields the protein CAWSGTRGTDTQYF.

The V call is TRBV18, the J call TRBJ2-7, with a tentative D call TRBD1 (6 bases). The length of the CDR3 is 15 residues. The germline V and J ends were trimmed by 3 bases and 2 bases, with 14 bases remaining between them. The V gene's germline CDR1 is KGHSH and CDR2 LQKENI. The CDR3 spells CASSPWGQGTYEQYF. The CDR3 bases are TGTGCCAGCTCACCGTGGGGGCAGGGAACCTACGAGCAGTACTTC.

V usage is TRBV5-8 and J usage is TRBJ2-1, with 7 bases fitting TRBD2. This CDR3 has 16 residues. Trimming cost V 5 bases and J 0 bases; bases outside gene matches: 8. From germline, CDR1 is SGHTS and CDR2 YDEGEE. The CDR3 region is CASSPSGYSSYNEQFF. The CDR3, as DNA: TGTGCCAGCAGTCCTAGCGGTTATAGCTCCTACAATGAGCAGTTCTTC.

The rearrangement uses TRBV5-4 and TRBJ2-1; 11 bases align to TRBD1. J lost 5 bases, V lost 4 bases, and 5 bases had no gene match. There are 15 residues in the CDR3. Looked up from germline, CDR1 is SGHNT and CDR2 is YYREEE (reference sequence). The CDR3 sequence: CASSLDRGRHNEQFF. CDR3 nucleotides: TGTGCCAGCAGCCTGGACAGGGGGCGGCACAATGAGCAGTTCTTC.

The chain links TRBV15 to TRBJ2-1; D may be TRBD2 (6 bases). Germline CDR1 LNHNV, CDR2 YYDKDF (reference sequence). Trimming shortened V by 3 bases and J by 8 bases, and 17 bases separated the two germline ends. The CDR3 runs to 15 residues. The CDR3 here is CATSREGKELDEQFF. Written as DNA, the CDR3 is TGTGCCACCAGCAGGGAGGGTAAGGAGTTGGATGAGCAGTTCTTC.

This sequence joins TRBV5-1 and TRBJ1-1, with 7 nucleotides matching TRBD1. From germline, CDR1 is SGHRS and CDR2 YFSETQ. The CDR3 runs to 14 residues. V was clipped by 4 bases and J by 1 base; unmatched bases: 4. Here the CDR3 DNA reads TGCGCCAGCAGCCCCGGGACAGCGAACACTGAAGCTTTCTTT. Translation: CASSPGTANTEAFF.

Turning to this clone: Compared with germline, one end of the junction differs, possibly owing to a read error. The chain is built from TRBV5-6 and TRBJ2-2; D assignment may be TRBD1 or TRBD2 (5 bases each). CDR3 length: 13 residues. Per the germline V gene, CDR1 is SGHDT and CDR2 is YYEEEE. DNA of the CDR3: TGTGCCAGCACCTTGGGGCGGGCCGGGGAGCTGTTTTTT. This encodes CASTLGRAGELFF.

This chain connects TRBV19 to TRBJ2-1, with 13 positions matching TRBD2. Trimming removed 5 bases from V and 6 bases from J; junction bases left unmatched: 13. The CDR3 has 18 amino acids. Germline-derived CDR1 and CDR2 are LNHDA and SQIVND (reference sequence). The CDR3 nucleotides read TGTGCCAGTAGTCCCGGACCCGGGACTAGCGGGACCCCCAATGAGCAGTTCTTC. Translating it yields CASSPGPGTSGTPNEQFF.